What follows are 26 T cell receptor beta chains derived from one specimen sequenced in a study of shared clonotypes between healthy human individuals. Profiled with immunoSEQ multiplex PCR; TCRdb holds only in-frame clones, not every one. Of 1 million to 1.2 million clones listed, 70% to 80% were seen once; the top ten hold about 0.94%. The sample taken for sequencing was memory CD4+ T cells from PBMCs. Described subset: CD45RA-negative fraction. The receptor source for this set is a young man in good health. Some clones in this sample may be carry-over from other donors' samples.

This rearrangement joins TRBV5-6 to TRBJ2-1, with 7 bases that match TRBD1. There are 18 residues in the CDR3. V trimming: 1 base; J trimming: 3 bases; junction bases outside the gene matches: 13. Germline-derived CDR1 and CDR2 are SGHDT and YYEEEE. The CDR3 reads CASSLTFLGGRGYNEQFF. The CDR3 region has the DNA TGTGCCAGCAGCTTGACGTTTTTAGGGGGCCGCGGCTACAATGAGCAGTTCTTC.

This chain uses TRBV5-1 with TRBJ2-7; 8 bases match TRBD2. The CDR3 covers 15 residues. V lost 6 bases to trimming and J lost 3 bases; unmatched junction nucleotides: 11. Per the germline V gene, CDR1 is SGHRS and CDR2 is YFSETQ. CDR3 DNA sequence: TGCGCCAGCACCACATCCGGGACTAGGGGCTACGAGCAGTACTTC. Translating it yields CASTTSGTRGYEQYF. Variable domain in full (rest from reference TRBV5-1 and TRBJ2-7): KAGVTQTPRYLIKTRGQQVTLSCSPISGHRSVSWYQQTPGQGLQFLFEYFSETQRNKGNFPGRFSGRQFSNSRSEMNVSTLELGDSALYLCASTTSGTRGYEQYFGPGTRLTVT.

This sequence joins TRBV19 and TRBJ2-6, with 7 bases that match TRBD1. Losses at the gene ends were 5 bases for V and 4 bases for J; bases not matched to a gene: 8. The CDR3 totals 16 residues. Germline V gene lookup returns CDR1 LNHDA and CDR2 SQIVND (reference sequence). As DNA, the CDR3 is TGTGCCAGTAGTCAAAACCGAGGGGGCGGGGCCAACGTCCTGACTTTC. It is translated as CASSQNRGGGANVLTF. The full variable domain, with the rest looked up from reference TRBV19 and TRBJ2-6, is DGGITQSPKYLFRKEGQNVTLSCEQNLNHDAMYWYRQDPGQGLRLIYYSQIVNDFQKGDIAEGYSVSREKKESFPLTVTSAQKNPTAFYLCASSQNRGGGANVLTFGAGSRLTVL.

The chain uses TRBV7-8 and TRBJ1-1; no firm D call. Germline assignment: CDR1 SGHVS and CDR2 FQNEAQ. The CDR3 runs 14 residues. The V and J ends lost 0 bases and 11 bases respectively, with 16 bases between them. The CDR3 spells CASSLARTNPGAFF. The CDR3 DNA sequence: TGTGCCAGCAGCTTAGCCAGAACCAACCCGGGCGCTTTCTTT.

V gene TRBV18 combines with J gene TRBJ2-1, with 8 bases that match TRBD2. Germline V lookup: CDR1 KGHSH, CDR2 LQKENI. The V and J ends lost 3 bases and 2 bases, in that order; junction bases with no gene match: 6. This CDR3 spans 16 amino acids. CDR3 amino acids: CASSPFSGKAYNEQFF. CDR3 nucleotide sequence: TGTGCCAGCTCACCTTTTAGCGGGAAGGCCTACAATGAGCAGTTCTTC. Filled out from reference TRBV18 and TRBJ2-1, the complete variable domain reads NAGVMQNPRHLVRRRGQEARLRCSPMKGHSHVYWYRQLPEEGLKFMVYLQKENIIDESGMPKERFSAEFPKEGPSILRIQQVVRGDSAAYFCASSPFSGKAYNEQFFGPGTRLTVL.

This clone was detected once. CDR3 in amino acids: CASSSISGVVNQPQHF. The CDR3 DNA reads TGTGCCAGCAGTTCCATTTCGGGGGTCGTCAATCAGCCCCAGCATTTT. V gene TRBV28 combines with J gene TRBJ1-5; a weak D match, TRBD1 (5 bases). The CDR3 sequence is 16 residues long. The V gene lost 4 bases and the J gene lost 3 bases, with 16 bases spanning the gap. Looked up from germline, CDR1 is MDHEN and CDR2 is SYDVKM.

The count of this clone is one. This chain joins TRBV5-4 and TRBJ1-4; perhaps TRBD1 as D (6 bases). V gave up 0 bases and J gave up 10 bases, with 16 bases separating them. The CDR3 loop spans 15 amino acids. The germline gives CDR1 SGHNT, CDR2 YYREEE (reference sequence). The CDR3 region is CASSLGGDNLGKLFF. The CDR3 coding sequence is TGTGCCAGCAGCTTGGGCGGGGACAACCTTGGAAAACTGTTTTTT.

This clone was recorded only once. CDR3 in DNA: TGTGCCAGCAGATCGGGACAGGGGGGCTATGGCTACACCTTC. This gives the protein CASRSGQGGYGYTF. The V gene is TRBV28, the J gene TRBJ1-2, with 11 positions matching TRBD1. This CDR3 has 14 residues. The V and J ends lost 6 bases and 4 bases, in that order; junction bases with no gene match: 4. The V gene's germline CDR1 is MDHEN and CDR2 SYDVKM.

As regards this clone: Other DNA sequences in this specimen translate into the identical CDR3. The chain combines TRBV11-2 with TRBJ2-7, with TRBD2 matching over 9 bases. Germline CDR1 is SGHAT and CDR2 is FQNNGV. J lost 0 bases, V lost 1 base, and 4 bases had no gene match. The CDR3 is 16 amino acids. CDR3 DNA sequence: TGTGCCAGCAGCTTAGGGCTAGCGGGACTCTCCTACGAGCAGTACTTC. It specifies CASSLGLAGLSYEQYF.

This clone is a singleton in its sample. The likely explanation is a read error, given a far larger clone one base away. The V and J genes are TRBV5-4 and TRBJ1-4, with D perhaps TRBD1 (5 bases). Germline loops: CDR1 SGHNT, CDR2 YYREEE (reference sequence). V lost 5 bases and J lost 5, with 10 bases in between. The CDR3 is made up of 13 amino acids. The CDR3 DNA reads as TGTGCCAGCAGAGGGGTGGAGAATGAAAAACTGTTTTTT. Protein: CASRGVENEKLFF.

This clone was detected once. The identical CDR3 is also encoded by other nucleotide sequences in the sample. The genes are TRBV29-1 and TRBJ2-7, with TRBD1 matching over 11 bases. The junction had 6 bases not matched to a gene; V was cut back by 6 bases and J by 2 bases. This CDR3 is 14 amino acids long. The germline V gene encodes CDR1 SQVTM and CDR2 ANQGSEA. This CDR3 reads CSVAGTGGPYEQYF. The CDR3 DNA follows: TGCAGCGTGGCCGGGACAGGGGGGCCCTACGAGCAGTACTTC.

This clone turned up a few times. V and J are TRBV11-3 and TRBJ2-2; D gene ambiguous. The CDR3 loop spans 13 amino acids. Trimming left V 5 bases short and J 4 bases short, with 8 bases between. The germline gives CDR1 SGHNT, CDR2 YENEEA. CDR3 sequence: CASSRTPTGELFF. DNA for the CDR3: TGTGCCAGCAGCCGTACACCCACCGGGGAGCTGTTTTTT.

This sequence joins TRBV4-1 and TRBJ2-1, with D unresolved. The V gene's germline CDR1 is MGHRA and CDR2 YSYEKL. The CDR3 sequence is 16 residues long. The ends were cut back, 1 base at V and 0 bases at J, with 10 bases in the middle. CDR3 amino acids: CASSQARRFSYNEQFF. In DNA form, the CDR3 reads TGCGCCAGCAGCCAAGCGAGGCGGTTCTCCTACAATGAGCAGTTCTTC.

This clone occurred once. Written as DNA, the CDR3 is TGTGCCAGCAGTTTGCCCACAGTGAACGAGCAGTACTTC. Encoded protein: CASSLPTVNEQYF. The V and J genes are TRBV28 and TRBJ2-7; D uncertain. Trimming removed 3 bases from V and 5 bases from J, with 11 bases in between. The CDR3 is 13 amino acids. Germline V CDR1 and CDR2: MDHEN, SYDVKM. Variable domain in full (rest from reference TRBV28 and TRBJ2-7): DVKVTQSSRYLVKRTGEKVFLECVQDMDHENMFWYRQDPGLGLRLIYFSYDVKMKEKGDIPEGYSVSREKKERFSLILESASTNQTSMYLCASSLPTVNEQYFGPGTRLTVT.

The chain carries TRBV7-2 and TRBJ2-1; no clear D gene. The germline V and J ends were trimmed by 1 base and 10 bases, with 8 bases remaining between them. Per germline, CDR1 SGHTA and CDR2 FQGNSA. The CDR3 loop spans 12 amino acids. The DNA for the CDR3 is TGTGCCAGCAGCTTAGACTTACCCGAGCAGTTCTTC. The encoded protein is CASSLDLPEQFF.

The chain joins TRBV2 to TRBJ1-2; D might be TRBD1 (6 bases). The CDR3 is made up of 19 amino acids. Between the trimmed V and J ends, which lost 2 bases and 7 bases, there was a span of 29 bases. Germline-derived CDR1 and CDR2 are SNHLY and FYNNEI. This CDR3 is CASSENSRSTRDNNGGYTF. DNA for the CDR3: TGTGCCAGCAGTGAAAATTCTCGCTCGACGAGGGACAATAACGGTGGCTACACCTTC.

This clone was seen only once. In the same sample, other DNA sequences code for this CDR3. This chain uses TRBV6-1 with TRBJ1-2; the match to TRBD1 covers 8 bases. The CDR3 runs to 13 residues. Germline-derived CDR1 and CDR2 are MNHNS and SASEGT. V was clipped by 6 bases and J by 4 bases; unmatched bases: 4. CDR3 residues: CASSGQGGYGYTF. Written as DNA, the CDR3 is TGTGCCAGCAGCGGACAGGGAGGCTATGGCTACACCTTC.

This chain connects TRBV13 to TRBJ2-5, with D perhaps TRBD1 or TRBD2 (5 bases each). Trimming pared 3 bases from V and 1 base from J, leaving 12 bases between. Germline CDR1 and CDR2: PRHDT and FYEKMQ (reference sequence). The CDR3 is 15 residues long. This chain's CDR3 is CASSFSGRTQETQYF. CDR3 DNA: TGTGCCAGCAGCTTCTCGGGACGGACCCAAGAGACCCAGTACTTC.

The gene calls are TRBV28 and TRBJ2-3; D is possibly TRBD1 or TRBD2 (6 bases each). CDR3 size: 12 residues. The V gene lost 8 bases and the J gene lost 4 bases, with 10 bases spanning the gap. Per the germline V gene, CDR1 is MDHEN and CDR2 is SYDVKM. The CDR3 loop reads CASSGGPDTQYF. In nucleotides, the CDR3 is TGTGCCAGCTCTGGGGGGCCAGATACGCAGTATTTT.

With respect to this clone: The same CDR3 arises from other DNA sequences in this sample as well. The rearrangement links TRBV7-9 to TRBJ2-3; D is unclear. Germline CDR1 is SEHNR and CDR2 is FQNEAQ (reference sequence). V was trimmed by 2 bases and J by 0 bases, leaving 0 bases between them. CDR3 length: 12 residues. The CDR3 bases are TGTGCCAGCAGCTTAAGCACAGATACGCAGTATTTT. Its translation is CASSLSTDTQYF.

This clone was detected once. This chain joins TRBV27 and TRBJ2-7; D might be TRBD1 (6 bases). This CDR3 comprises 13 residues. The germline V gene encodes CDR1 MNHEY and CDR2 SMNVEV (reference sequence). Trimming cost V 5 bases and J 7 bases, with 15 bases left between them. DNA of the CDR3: TGTGCCAGCAGTCGAATGGGGGCCTGGGAGCAGTACTTC. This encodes CASSRMGAWEQYF.

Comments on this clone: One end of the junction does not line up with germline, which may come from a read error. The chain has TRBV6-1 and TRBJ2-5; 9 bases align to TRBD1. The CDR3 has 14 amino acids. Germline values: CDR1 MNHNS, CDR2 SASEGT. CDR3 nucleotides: TGTGTCAGCGAGACAGGGGGGTTGGGAGAGACCCAGTACTTC. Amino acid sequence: CVSETGGLGETQYF.

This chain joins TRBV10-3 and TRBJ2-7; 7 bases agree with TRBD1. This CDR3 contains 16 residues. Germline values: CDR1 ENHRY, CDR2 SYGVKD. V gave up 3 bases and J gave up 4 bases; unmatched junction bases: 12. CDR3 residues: CAISEPERTGEYEQYF. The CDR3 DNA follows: TGTGCCATCAGTGAACCTGAGCGTACAGGGGAGTACGAGCAGTACTTC.

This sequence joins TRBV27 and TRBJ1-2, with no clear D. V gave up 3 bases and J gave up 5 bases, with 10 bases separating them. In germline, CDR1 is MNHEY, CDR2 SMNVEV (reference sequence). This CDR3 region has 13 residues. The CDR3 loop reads CASSLLREYGYTF. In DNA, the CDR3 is TGTGCCAGCAGTTTGTTGCGGGAATATGGCTACACCTTC.

Written as DNA, the CDR3 is TGTGCCAGCAGCCGATGGACAGGGTCCAACTACGAGCAGTACTTC. Residues: CASSRWTGSNYEQYF. The chain couples TRBV7-2 to TRBJ2-7; 8 bases align to TRBD1. Germline V gives CDR1 SGHTA, CDR2 FQGNSA. V shed 5 bases and J 3 bases; nucleotides not matched to a gene: 9. This CDR3 has 15 residues.

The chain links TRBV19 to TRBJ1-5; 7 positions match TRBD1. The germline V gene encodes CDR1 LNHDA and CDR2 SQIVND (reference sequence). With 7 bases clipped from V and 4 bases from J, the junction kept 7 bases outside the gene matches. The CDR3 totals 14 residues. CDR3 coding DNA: TGTGCCAGTACCGTATCGGGACAGAATCAGCCCCAGCATTTT. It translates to CASTVSGQNQPQHF. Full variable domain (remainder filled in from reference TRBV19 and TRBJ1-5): DGGITQSPKYLFRKEGQNVTLSCEQNLNHDAMYWYRQDPGQGLRLIYYSQIVNDFQKGDIAEGYSVSREKKESFPLTVTSAQKNPTAFYLCASTVSGQNQPQHFGDGTRLSIL.